The 25 T cell receptor beta chains below were found in one sample sequenced in a study of blood T cells in healthy people across ages. Using a J-beta primer mix together with a sample-barcoded 5' primer, a second PCR was run for roughly 6 to 12 cycles. From the 5' RACE reads, TCRdb called clonotypes with MiXCR, one entry per CDR3 protein. The repertoire consists of hundreds of thousands of distinct CDR3 sequences, with 58% occurring once and the leading ten covering roughly 22%. The sample consisted of blood. The receptors stem from a man aged 25 to 40 in good health.

As to this clonotype: An end of the junction does not agree with germline; a read error may underlie this. The V and J genes are TRBV20-1 and TRBJ2-3; TRBD2 aligns across 9 bases. Germline V gene sequence: CDR1 DFQATT, CDR2 SNEGSKA (reference sequence). The CDR3 is 14 residues long. CDR3 in amino acids: CSAPLAGSTDTQYF. The CDR3 DNA sequence: TGCAGTGCTCCACTAGCGGGTAGCACAGACACGCAGTATTTT.

The sample holds one count of this clonotype. The chain couples TRBV7-2 to TRBJ2-5, with D perhaps given as TRBD1 or TRBD2 (6 bases each). This CDR3 is built from 17 residues. V was cut by 5 bases and J by 0 bases, with 19 bases left in between. Germline V lookup: CDR1 SGHTA, CDR2 FQGNSA. The CDR3 loop is CASSQTSGGPHQETQYF. The CDR3 coding sequence is TGTGCCAGCAGCCAGACTAGTGGGGGGCCTCACCAAGAGACCCAGTACTTC.

The chain carries TRBV20-1 and TRBJ2-7, with 7 bases matching TRBD2. V shed 2 bases and J 2 bases; nucleotides not matched to a gene: 6. CDR1 and CDR2 from the germline V gene are DFQATT and SNEGSKA (reference sequence). The length of the CDR3 is 14 residues. CDR3 coding DNA: TGCAGTGCTAGACTACCTAGCGGCCCCTACGAGCAGTACTTC. It translates to CSARLPSGPYEQYF.

This clonotype was detected only a few times. V gene TRBV20-1 combines with J gene TRBJ2-7; tentatively, D is TRBD1 (5 bases). V was shortened by 5 bases and J by 1 base, with 9 bases between the two germline ends. In germline, CDR1 is DFQATT, CDR2 SNEGSKA (reference sequence). The CDR3 consists of 12 residues. This CDR3 reads CSAAGWSYEQYF. The CDR3 DNA reads as TGCAGTGCTGCAGGGTGGTCCTACGAGCAGTACTTC.

The rearrangement links TRBV29-1 to TRBJ2-4; D not certain. The DNA end is more similar to TRBJ2-7, so the J call may be wrong. There are 12 residues in the CDR3. The V gene's germline CDR1 is SQVTM and CDR2 ANQGSEA. DNA for the CDR3: TGCAGCGGCGGCCGGAGCTCCTACGAGCAGTACTTC. This sequence encodes CSGGRSSYEQYF.

This clonotype has only a few counts. The chain uses TRBV7-2 and TRBJ2-7; TRBD2 agrees at 7 bases. This CDR3 spans 12 amino acids. The V gene's germline CDR1 is SGHTA and CDR2 FQGNSA. V lost 5 bases, J lost 3 bases, and 1 base stayed unmatched. The CDR3 DNA is TGTGCCAGCAGCCAGCGGGACTACGAGCAGTACTTC. Translated, it gives CASSQRDYEQYF.

This rearrangement joins TRBV27 to TRBJ1-1; D is undetermined. The CDR3 is made up of 13 amino acids. Trimming took 5 bases from V and 3 from J, leaving 10 bases between them. Germline CDR1 and CDR2: MNHEY and SMNVEV (reference sequence). CDR3 sequence: CASSPLEHTEAFF. CDR3 coding DNA: TGTGCCAGCAGTCCCCTAGAGCACACTGAAGCTTTCTTT.

About this clonotype: A much larger clone sits a single nucleotide away, making a read error possible. The chain employs TRBV7-2 and TRBJ2-7; 7 bases match TRBD2. This CDR3 contains 14 residues. Germline loops: CDR1 SGHTA, CDR2 FQGNSA. CDR3 sequence: CVSSSVAGVYEQYF. CDR3 nucleotides: TGTGTCAGCAGCTCCGTGGCGGGGGTCTACGAGCAGTACTTC.

The rearrangement joins TRBV6-5 to TRBJ2-7, with D uncertain. Germline V gives CDR1 MNHEY, CDR2 SVGAGI. The CDR3 covers 13 residues. V gave up 2 bases and J gave up 3 bases, with 8 bases separating them. CDR3 region: CASSYKWGYEQYF. CDR3 nucleotides: TGTGCCAGCAGTTACAAGTGGGGCTACGAGCAGTACTTC.

V usage is TRBV7-2 and J usage is TRBJ2-5, with no clear D. V lost 7 bases to trimming and J lost 1 base, with 16 bases between them. Germline V gene data show CDR1 as SGHTA and CDR2 as FQGNSA. The CDR3 runs 15 residues. The CDR3 coding sequence is TGTGCCAGCACGCTCTTTATGGGCGGCCAAGAGACCCAGTACTTC. Translation gives CASTLFMGGQETQYF.

The chain has TRBV5-1 and TRBJ2-5, with 16 bases aligning to TRBD2. With the DNA end fitting TRBJ2-7 better, the J assignment may be wrong. Germline CDR1 and CDR2: SGHRS and YFSETQ. The CDR3 spans 16 residues. CDR3 protein: CASSSGLAGGNAEQYF. The CDR3 DNA sequence: TGCGCCAGCAGCTCGGGACTAGCGGGAGGGAATGCCGAGCAGTACTTC.

This chain uses TRBV29-1 with TRBJ2-1; 8 bases align to TRBD2. The CDR3 is 16 residues long. Germline CDR1 and CDR2: SQVTM and ANQGSEA. With 1 base clipped from V and 2 bases from J, the junction kept 7 bases outside the gene matches. The CDR3 sequence: CSVEVVSGGTYNEQFF. In DNA, the CDR3 is TGCAGCGTTGAAGTAGTAAGCGGGGGTACCTACAATGAGCAGTTCTTC.

The chain couples TRBV20-1 to TRBJ2-7; a weak D match, TRBD1 (6 bases). CDR1 DFQATT and CDR2 SNEGSKA come from the germline V gene (reference sequence). The V gene lost 3 bases and the J gene lost 0 bases, with 12 bases spanning the gap. CDR3 size: 14 residues. The CDR3 coding sequence is TGCAGTGCTAGGGGATTGGGACACTCCTACGAGCAGTACTTC. Translation: CSARGLGHSYEQYF.

This clonotype was detected ten times or more. This clone may be a read error of a much larger clone one base away. The chain links TRBV20-1 to TRBJ2-5, with TRBD2 matching over 8 bases. V lost 6 bases and J lost 11; bases outside the gene matches: 20. CDR1 DFQATT and CDR2 SNEGSKA come from the germline V gene (reference sequence). The CDR3 length is 15 residues. CDR3 bases: TGCAGTGCCATACCGCCGGGACTAGGAATAAATGAGCAGTACTTC. Amino acids: CSAIPPGLGINEQYF.

V is TRBV7-9 and J is TRBJ2-7; maybe TRBD2 (6 bases). The CDR3 is made up of 15 amino acids. Trimming took off 5 bases at V and 4 bases at J, with 18 bases between the two ends. Germline assignment: CDR1 SEHNR and CDR2 FQNEAQ (reference sequence). CDR3 residues: CASSPSSGVRYEQYF. The CDR3 region has the DNA TGTGCCAGCAGCCCAAGTTCGGGGGTAAGGTACGAGCAGTACTTC. Filled out from reference TRBV7-9 and TRBJ2-7, the complete variable domain reads DTGVSQNPRHKITKRGQNVTFRCDPISEHNRLYWYRQTLGQGPEFLTYFQNEAQLEKSRLLSDRFSAERPKGSFSTLEIQRTEQGDSAMYLCASSPSSGVRYEQYFGPGTRLTVT.

This clonotype occurred a few times. This rearrangement joins TRBV6-1 to TRBJ1-2; the D gene is possibly TRBD1 (5 bases). Trimming cost V 6 bases and J 5 bases, with 13 bases left between them. Germline CDR1 and CDR2: MNHNS and SASEGT. CDR3 length: 13 residues. This chain's CDR3 is CASRTGTDYGYTF. DNA for the CDR3: TGTGCCAGCAGGACCGGGACGGATTATGGCTACACCTTC.

In regard to this clonotype: A junction end diverges from the germline sequence, so it may reflect a read error. The rearrangement joins TRBV4-2 to TRBJ2-5, with TRBD2 identical over 12 bases. The DNA end is more similar to TRBJ2-7, so the J call may be wrong. CDR1 LGHNA and CDR2 YNFKEQ come from the germline V gene. This CDR3 contains 16 residues. For the CDR3, the DNA is TGTGCCGGCAGCCAAGAGACTAGCGGGAGAGGATCCGAGCAGTACTTC. Protein: CAGSQETSGRGSEQYF.

J is TRBJ2-1 and V is TRBV10-3; 8 bases match TRBD1. V lost 6 bases to trimming and J lost 0 bases; unmatched junction nucleotides: 1. CDR3 length: 14 residues. Germline V CDR1 and CDR2: ENHRY, SYGVKD. The CDR3 DNA reads TGTGCCATCAGGGGACAGGACTCCTACAATGAGCAGTTCTTC. Amino acid sequence: CAIRGQDSYNEQFF.

The J gene is TRBJ1-2, the V gene TRBV12-3 or TRBV12-4; 9 positions agree with TRBD1. The CDR3 sequence is 15 residues long. V was pared by 7 bases and J by 6 bases, with 12 bases of the junction left unmatched. The CDR3 loop is CASTRDRAVGDGYTF. Written as DNA, the CDR3 is TGTGCCAGCACCCGGGACAGGGCCGTAGGGGATGGCTACACCTTC.

The table lists this clonotype with many counts. The chain links TRBV20-1 to TRBJ2-7, with 10 bases that match TRBD2. Trimming cost V 0 bases and J 3 bases; bases outside gene matches: 14. CDR3 length: 18 amino acids. Germline CDR1 and CDR2: DFQATT and SNEGSKA (reference sequence). The CDR3 reads CSARDGSGRAPDNYEQYF. The CDR3 DNA reads as TGCAGTGCTAGAGATGGGAGCGGGAGGGCCCCTGACAACTACGAGCAGTACTTC.

This clonotype was seen at least ten times. This chain connects TRBV7-2 to TRBJ2-7, with 9 bases that match TRBD1. This CDR3 is 15 amino acids long. Germline V gives CDR1 SGHTA, CDR2 FQGNSA. The ends lost 3 bases at V and 4 bases at J; junction bases unmatched: 7. The CDR3: CASSLTGQGIYEQYF. CDR3 nucleotide sequence: TGTGCCAGCAGCTTGACCGGACAGGGGATTTACGAGCAGTACTTC.

This clonotype was counted at least ten times. The rearrangement joins TRBV7-3 to TRBJ2-1; D is unresolved. The CDR3 consists of 13 residues. V lost 5 bases and J lost 5, with 10 bases in between. Germline loops: CDR1 SGHTA, CDR2 FQGTGA. The DNA for the CDR3 is TGTGCCAGCAGCGTAGGAGTGAACAATGAGCAGTTCTTC. This translates into CASSVGVNNEQFF.

This clonotype turned up a few times. A much larger clonotype is one base distant, so this may be a read error. This sequence joins TRBV6-5 and TRBJ2-1, with D perhaps matching TRBD2 (5 bases). The V and J ends lost 6 bases and 1 base respectively, with 13 bases between them. The germline V gene has CDR1 MNHEY and CDR2 SVGAGI. This CDR3 is 15 amino acids long. This chain's CDR3 is CASRVSRGSYNEQFF. CDR3 nucleotide sequence: TGTGCCAGCAGGGTGTCTCGCGGGTCCTACAATGAGCAGTTCTTC.

The chain uses TRBV5-1 and TRBJ2-1; perhaps D is TRBD1 or TRBD2 (6 bases each). TRBJ2-7 matches the DNA end more closely, so the J call is doubtful. The CDR3 runs 17 residues. Germline V lookup: CDR1 SGHRS, CDR2 YFSETQ. The CDR3 sequence is CASSLTTGGQPDYEQYF. The CDR3 nucleotides are TGCGCCAGCAGCTTAACCACCGGGGGCCAACCGGATTACGAGCAGTACTTC.

This clonotype was detected a few times. The chain combines TRBV20-1 with TRBJ2-7; 7 nucleotides match TRBD2. The CDR3 consists of 14 residues. Trimming cost V 6 bases and J 0 bases; bases outside gene matches: 8. CDR1 DFQATT and CDR2 SNEGSKA come from the germline V gene (reference sequence). The CDR3 loop reads CSAHGERGSYEQYF. DNA for the CDR3: TGCAGTGCCCACGGCGAGCGGGGCTCCTACGAGCAGTACTTC.